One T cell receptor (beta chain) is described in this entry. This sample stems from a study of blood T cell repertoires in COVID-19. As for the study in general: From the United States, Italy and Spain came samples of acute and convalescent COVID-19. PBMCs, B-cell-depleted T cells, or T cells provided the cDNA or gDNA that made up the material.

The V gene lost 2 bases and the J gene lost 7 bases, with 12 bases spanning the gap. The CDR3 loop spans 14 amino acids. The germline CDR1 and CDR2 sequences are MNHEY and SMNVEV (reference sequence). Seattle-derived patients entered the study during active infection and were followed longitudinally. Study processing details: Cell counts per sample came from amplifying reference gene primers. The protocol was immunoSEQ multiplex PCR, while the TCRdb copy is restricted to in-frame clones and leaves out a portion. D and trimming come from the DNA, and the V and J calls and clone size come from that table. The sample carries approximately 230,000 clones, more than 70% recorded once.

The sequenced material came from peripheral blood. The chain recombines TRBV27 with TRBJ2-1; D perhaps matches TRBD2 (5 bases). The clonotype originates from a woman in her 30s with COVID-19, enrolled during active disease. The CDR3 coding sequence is TGTGCCAGCAGTTTAGAGCTTCGGGGTAATGAGCAGTTCTTC. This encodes CASSLELRGNEQFF.